This TCR beta chain was observed in a study of monozygotic twins with inflammatory bowel disease. TCRalpha and TCRbeta cDNA underwent two nested PCRs of roughly 16 and 10 cycles. One entry per CDR3 protein, without DNA, is what TCRdb gives after re-calling the 5' RACE reads. The repertoire table contains under 200,000 distinct CDR3 sequences. Study results and limitations: The authors found no support for a single strong IBD-associated signal or clonotype. Patient repertoire variability may have increased through differing immunosuppressive treatments.

With regard to this clonotype: Its antigen is not identified.

CDR1 and CDR2 from the germline V gene are SGHVS and FNYEAQ. The CDR3 consists of 15 residues. Each donor supplied roughly 2.5 ml of blood. The V and J genes are TRBV7-6 and TRBJ2-1; the D gene TCRdb calls, TRBD2, cannot be checked with no DNA. This receptor was obtained from a human donor with ulcerative colitis or Crohn's disease, or a healthy co-twin of an affected twin (not recorded which). Material for sequencing was blood. CDR3 sequence reads: CASSFRGSGYNEQFF.